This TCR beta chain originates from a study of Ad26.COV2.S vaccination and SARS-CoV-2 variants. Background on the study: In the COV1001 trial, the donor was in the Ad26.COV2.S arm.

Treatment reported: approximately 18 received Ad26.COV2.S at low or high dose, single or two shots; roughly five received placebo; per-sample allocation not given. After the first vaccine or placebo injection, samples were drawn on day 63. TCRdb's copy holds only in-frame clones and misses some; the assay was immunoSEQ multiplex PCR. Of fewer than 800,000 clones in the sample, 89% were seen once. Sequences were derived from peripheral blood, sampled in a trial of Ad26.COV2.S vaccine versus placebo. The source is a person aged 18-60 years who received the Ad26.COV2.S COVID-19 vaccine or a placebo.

The CDR3 is CASKMGSYNEQFF. The CDR3 DNA reads as TGTGCCAGTAAAATGGGGAGCTACAATGAGCAGTTCTTC. The genes are TRBV19 and TRBJ2-1; the D gene is possibly TRBD2 (5 bases). V lost 7 bases, J lost 3 bases, and 10 bases lay in between. In germline, CDR1 is LNHDA, CDR2 SQIVND (reference sequence). The CDR3 length is 13 residues.